This TCR beta chain was retrieved from a study of CD8+ T cells in alopecia areata. V lost 2 bases, J lost 8 bases, and 5 bases stayed unmatched. The CDR3 loop spans 12 amino acids. Germline CDR1 and CDR2: GTSNPN and SVGIG (reference sequence). This clone showed up just once. Its target is unknown. RNA extraction was followed by reverse transcription into cDNA, which acted as the sequencing template. Generated by immunoSEQ multiplex PCR, the TCRdb table keeps only in-frame clones and is missing some. This sample carries around 120,000 clones, less than 80% of them seen once, and the ten largest clones take approximately 2.8%. Overall study results and limits: Scalp samples also yield sequences of resident alphabeta T cells from normal skin. Against the mouse data, patients shared TCRs less clearly, possibly for HLA reasons. Normal scalp had lower clonality than lesional scalp, with alopecia totalis/universalis lesions showing this most strongly.

Sequenced material: CD4+ T cells sorted from blood. This rearrangement joins TRBV30 to TRBJ1-2; 7 nucleotides line up with TRBD1. The sequence derives from a human donor in good health. In nucleotides, the CDR3 is TGTGCCTGGAGTCATACAGGGGCCGGCTACACCTTC. Translating gives CAWSHTGAGYTF. The variable domain in full, completed from reference TRBV30 and TRBJ1-2, reads SQTIHQWPATLVQPVGSPLSLECTVEGTSNPNLYWYRQAAGRGLQLLFYSVGIGQISSEVPQNLSASRPQDRQFILSSKKLLLSDSGFYLCAWSHTGAGYTFGSGTRLTVV.